A single sample gave rise to the 30 T cell receptor beta chains below, sequenced in a study of response to subunit inactivated influenza vaccine. TCRdb called the RT-PCR reads again in MiXCR, with one record for every CDR3 protein. The sample contains a few hundred thousand distinct CDR3 sequences, approximately 23% of which appear only once. The sample here was PBMCs from blood, taken less than 22 months after vaccination. The receptor source for this set is a man between 50 and 75 years old who received an inactivated influenza vaccine.

This clonotype turned up a few times. The gene calls are TRBV24-1 and TRBJ2-7, with D tentatively TRBD1 or TRBD2 (5 bases each). Looked up from germline, CDR1 is KGHDR and CDR2 is SFDVKD. V was shortened by 8 bases and J by 9 bases, with 16 bases between the two germline ends. This CDR3 comprises 12 residues. DNA for the CDR3: TGTGCCACCAAACTCACAGGAGGAGTGCAGTACTTC. It specifies CATKLTGGVQYF.

The sample holds a few counts of this clonotype. This chain links TRBV3-1 with TRBJ1-1; 7 nucleotides line up with TRBD1. Germline CDR1 LGHDT, CDR2 YNNKEL (reference sequence). This CDR3 has 14 amino acids. J was trimmed by 4 bases and V by 1 base; bases with no gene match: 3. Written as DNA, the CDR3 is TGTGCCAGCAGCCAAGTAAGGGGGCCCACTGAAGCTTTCTTT. Its translation is CASSQVRGPTEAFF.

This clonotype was seen a few times. The chain couples TRBV18 to TRBJ1-1; D gene unclear. The V end lost 0 bases, the J end lost 4 bases, and 9 bases lay between the germline ends. CDR1 is KGHSH and CDR2 is LQKENI in the germline V gene. This CDR3 comprises 14 residues. The CDR3 reads CASSPPSSGTEAFF. In DNA form, the CDR3 reads TGTGCCAGCTCACCACCCAGTTCGGGCACTGAAGCTTTCTTT.

The chain carries TRBV20-1 and TRBJ1-2; perhaps TRBD1 as D (5 bases). The V gene's germline CDR1 is DFQATT and CDR2 SNEGSKA (reference sequence). This CDR3 is built from 13 residues. The V and J ends lost 2 bases and 8 bases respectively, with 15 bases between them. DNA of the CDR3: TGCAGTGCTAGACAGGGAAGGCAAGTCGGCTACACCTTC. Protein: CSARQGRQVGYTF.

The genes are TRBV29-1 and TRBJ2-7; no reliable D call. This CDR3 comprises 12 residues. The germline CDR1 and CDR2 sequences are SQVTM and ANQGSEA. Trimming took off 5 bases at V and 1 base at J, with 9 bases between the two ends. CDR3 protein: CSVSPDSYEQYF. The CDR3 DNA reads TGCAGCGTTTCCCCAGATTCCTACGAGCAGTACTTC.

The rearrangement joins TRBV7-9 to TRBJ2-1, with 9 bases identical to TRBD2. This CDR3 is 16 amino acids long. Germline loops: CDR1 SEHNR, CDR2 FQNEAQ (reference sequence). V gave up 5 bases and J gave up 5 bases; unmatched junction bases: 10. The CDR3 sequence is CASSGEPGLANNEQFF. Here the CDR3 DNA reads TGTGCCAGCAGCGGAGAGCCGGGACTAGCCAACAATGAGCAGTTCTTC. Full variable domain (remainder filled in from reference TRBV7-9 and TRBJ2-1): DTGVSQNPRHKITKRGQNVTFRCDPISEHNRLYWYRQTLGQGPEFLTYFQNEAQLEKSRLLSDRFSAERPKGSFSTLEIQRTEQGDSAMYLCASSGEPGLANNEQFFGPGTRLTVL.

The chain carries TRBV7-2 and TRBJ2-3; D gene ambiguous. The length of the CDR3 is 12 residues. V was cut by 1 base and J by 11 bases, with 10 bases left in between. Germline CDR1 SGHTA, CDR2 FQGNSA. The CDR3 sequence is CASSLDSRRQYF. The CDR3 bases are TGTGCCAGCAGCTTAGACTCGAGGCGGCAGTATTTT.

The chain links TRBV27 to TRBJ2-1, with D possibly TRBD1 on 7 matching bases. V lost 2 bases and J lost 6, with 14 bases in between. CDR1 and CDR2 (germline): MNHEY, SMNVEV (reference sequence). The CDR3 has 15 amino acids. CDR3 DNA sequence: TGTGCCAGCAGTTTAGACTACAGGGGAGGCAATGAGCAGTTCTTC. Amino acid sequence: CASSLDYRGGNEQFF.

The chain recombines TRBV18 with TRBJ1-4, with D possibly TRBD1 on 5 matching bases. Germline V lookup: CDR1 KGHSH, CDR2 LQKENI. V lost 3 bases to trimming and J lost 0 bases, with 11 bases between them. The CDR3 extends over 16 amino acids. CDR3 region: CASSPGQGATNEKLFF. The CDR3 DNA sequence: TGTGCCAGCTCACCCGGACAAGGGGCAACTAATGAAAAACTGTTTTTT.

In this sample, this clonotype turned up a few times. This chain joins TRBV20-1 and TRBJ1-4; D is uncertain. Germline CDR1 reads DFQATT; CDR2 reads SNEGSKA (reference sequence). The CDR3 covers 12 residues. Trimming took off 0 bases at V and 5 bases at J, with 4 bases between the two ends. The CDR3 nucleotides read TGCAGTGCTAGAGATATCAATGAAAAACTGTTTTTT. It codes for CSARDINEKLFF.

This chain uses TRBV11-2 with TRBJ2-1; D not resolved. Per germline, CDR1 SGHAT and CDR2 FQNNGV. Trimming stripped 4 bases from V and 6 bases from J, with 4 bases between. The CDR3 contains 11 residues. DNA of the CDR3: TGTGCCAGCAGCTCGAGCAATGAGCAGTTCTTC. Protein sequence: CASSSSNEQFF.

The chain links TRBV19 to TRBJ2-1; 7 bases are a match to TRBD1. The CDR3 covers 16 residues. Germline lookup yields CDR1 LNHDA and CDR2 SQIVND (reference sequence). The V segment lost 5 bases and the J segment 2 bases; nucleotides outside the gene matches: 9. The CDR3 is CASSLGDSYTYNEQFF. CDR3 sequence (DNA): TGTGCCAGTAGTTTAGGGGACAGCTACACCTACAATGAGCAGTTCTTC.

This clonotype was detected only a few times. The CDR3 reads CASSPNRGMRDNEQFF. The CDR3 DNA reads TGTGCCAGCAGCCCCAACAGGGGGATGAGAGACAATGAGCAGTTCTTC. The V gene is TRBV7-3, the J gene TRBJ2-1, with 8 bases identical to TRBD1. The length of the CDR3 is 16 residues. V shed 5 bases and J 5 bases; nucleotides not matched to a gene: 11. Germline V gene sequence: CDR1 SGHTA, CDR2 FQGTGA.

This clonotype was seen a handful of times. The chain uses TRBV24-1 and TRBJ1-2; D perhaps matches TRBD1 (5 bases). The CDR3 has 15 amino acids. V shed 3 bases and J shed 2 bases, with 12 bases lying between them. The germline V gene encodes CDR1 KGHDR and CDR2 SFDVKD. The CDR3 loop reads CATSDPRGSNYGYTF. CDR3 bases: TGTGCCACCAGTGATCCCCGGGGCAGCAACTATGGCTACACCTTC.

The table lists this clonotype with a few counts. This sequence joins TRBV27 and TRBJ2-1, with D perhaps TRBD1 (5 bases). The CDR3 contains 14 residues. From germline, CDR1 is MNHEY and CDR2 SMNVEV (reference sequence). V dropped 2 bases and J dropped 3 bases, with 8 bases sitting between them. This CDR3 reads CASSLHTGYNEQFF. DNA for the CDR3: TGTGCCAGCAGTTTACATACAGGCTACAATGAGCAGTTCTTC.

This clonotype was observed a handful of times. This CDR3 is CSVVDGPGELFF. The CDR3 nucleotides read TGCAGCGTTGTGGACGGTCCCGGGGAGCTGTTTTTT. V is TRBV29-1 and J is TRBJ2-2; D gene ambiguous. The V end lost 4 bases, the J end lost 6 bases, and 9 bases lay between the germline ends. Germline-derived CDR1 and CDR2 are SQVTM and ANQGSEA. CDR3 length: 12 amino acids.

Only a few counts were recorded for this clonotype. This chain uses TRBV20-1 with TRBJ2-1; the match to TRBD2 covers 14 bases. Germline CDR1 and CDR2: DFQATT and SNEGSKA (reference sequence). The CDR3 has 16 residues. After removal of 6 bases from V and 0 bases from J, the junction contained 4 bases not matched to a gene. The CDR3, as DNA: TGCAGTGCGCAAGGACTAGCGGGAGGCTCCTACAATGAGCAGTTCTTC. It specifies CSAQGLAGGSYNEQFF.

This rearrangement joins TRBV10-3 to TRBJ1-2; weak D call: TRBD1 (5 bases). Germline values: CDR1 ENHRY, CDR2 SYGVKD. V was pared by 2 bases and J by 5 bases, with 15 bases between. CDR3 size: 15 residues. The CDR3 reads CAISEATWDSYGYTF. The DNA of the CDR3 is TGTGCCATCAGTGAGGCAACCTGGGACTCATATGGCTACACCTTC.

There are a few counts of this clonotype. The J gene is TRBJ1-6, the V gene TRBV2; 10 bases agree with TRBD1. The CDR3 contains 16 residues. The V and J ends lost 2 bases and 8 bases, in that order; junction bases with no gene match: 6. Germline V gene data show CDR1 as SNHLY and CDR2 as FYNNEI. The CDR3 region is CASSELTGGFDSPLHF. CDR3 nucleotide sequence: TGTGCCAGCAGTGAATTGACAGGGGGCTTTGATTCACCCCTCCACTTT.

This clonotype has just a few counts. This chain uses TRBV7-9 with TRBJ1-5; D gene ambiguous. The germline gives CDR1 SEHNR, CDR2 FQNEAQ (reference sequence). There are 15 residues in the CDR3. V was shortened by 5 bases and J by 6 bases, with 17 bases between the two germline ends. Written as DNA, the CDR3 is TGTGCCAGCAGCGCCGACCGGGGTCCAATTCAGCCCCAGCATTTT. Translation: CASSADRGPIQPQHF.

This clonotype was counted between two and nine times. V and J are TRBV20-1 and TRBJ2-3; D may be TRBD2 (5 bases). Trimming removed 0 bases from V and 2 bases from J, with 12 bases in between. Germline values: CDR1 DFQATT, CDR2 SNEGSKA (reference sequence). CDR3 size: 15 residues. In DNA form, the CDR3 reads TGCAGTGCTAGAGATTGGGGAGCAATCACAGATACGCAGTATTTT. Translating gives CSARDWGAITDTQYF.

CDR3 DNA sequence: TGTGCCAGCAGCTTAGGCCCTTTTTTCGCCAGGGTGGGAGAGACCCAGTACTTC. This codes for CASSLGPFFARVGETQYF. The rearrangement links TRBV11-2 to TRBJ2-5, with D perhaps matching TRBD1 (5 bases). The CDR3 has 18 amino acids. The germline V gene has CDR1 SGHAT and CDR2 FQNNGV. Trimming cost V 1 base and J 4 bases, with 22 bases left between them.

A few counts support this clonotype. The chain recombines TRBV20-1 with TRBJ1-5; D is ambiguous. V lost 1 base and J 0 bases, leaving 16 bases between the germline ends. The CDR3 has 17 amino acids. Germline lookup yields CDR1 DFQATT and CDR2 SNEGSKA (reference sequence). CDR3 in amino acids: CSARVGGDLASNQPQHF. CDR3 nucleotide sequence: TGCAGTGCTAGAGTGGGTGGAGACCTAGCTAGCAATCAGCCCCAGCATTTT.

This clonotype was seen only a few times. DNA of the CDR3: TGCGCCAGCAGCCCGGGAGGGGAAAATGAGCAGTTCTTC. Encoded protein: CASSPGGENEQFF. V and J are TRBV5-1 and TRBJ2-1; TRBD2 aligns across 8 bases. Germline V gives CDR1 SGHRS, CDR2 YFSETQ. The length of the CDR3 is 13 residues. The V gene end was trimmed by 4 bases and the J gene end by 7 bases; junction bases not matched to a gene: 4.

The V call is TRBV28, the J call TRBJ1-2; D remains unclear. Trimming left V 7 bases short and J 1 base short, with 19 bases between. The CDR3 sequence is 16 residues long. The germline V gene has CDR1 MDHEN and CDR2 SYDVKM. The CDR3 DNA is TGTGCCAGCACCTCTTACCCCAACGGGGATAACTATGGCTACACCTTC. Translating gives CASTSYPNGDNYGYTF.

This rearrangement joins TRBV12-3 or TRBV12-4 to TRBJ2-3, with a weak D call TRBD1 (6 bases). The length of the CDR3 is 13 residues. Trimming took off 5 bases at V and 2 bases at J, with 8 bases between the two ends. The CDR3 region is CASSPGHTDTQYF. In DNA form, the CDR3 reads TGTGCCAGCAGTCCGGGACACACAGATACGCAGTATTTT.

This clonotype was observed a few times. This rearrangement joins TRBV7-2 to TRBJ1-1, with a weak D call TRBD1 (5 bases). Trimming shortened V by 8 bases and J by 4 bases, and 17 bases separated the two germline ends. The V gene's germline CDR1 is SGHTA and CDR2 FQGNSA. The CDR3 has 14 amino acids. The CDR3 here is CASGPFRGGTEAFF. The CDR3 DNA sequence: TGTGCCAGCGGACCCTTCCGGGGGGGCACTGAAGCTTTCTTT.

V usage is TRBV2 and J usage is TRBJ2-2; 12 bases agree with TRBD2. The CDR3 is 15 amino acids. The V segment lost 5 bases and the J segment 7 bases; nucleotides outside the gene matches: 5. Germline lookup yields CDR1 SNHLY and CDR2 FYNNEI. This chain's CDR3 is CASSTSGRLGGELFF. The CDR3 DNA follows: TGTGCCAGCAGTACTAGCGGGAGGCTTGGCGGGGAGCTGTTTTTT.

The rearrangement links TRBV18 to TRBJ1-5; possibly TRBD1 for D (5 bases). The CDR3 is 13 residues long. V was trimmed by 0 bases and J by 9 bases, leaving 9 bases between them. The germline CDR1 and CDR2 sequences are KGHSH and LQKENI. CDR3 nucleotide sequence: TGTGCCAGCTCACCACCGGATCAGGGGCCCCAGCATTTT. Translating it yields CASSPPDQGPQHF.

This clonotype appeared a few times. The chain couples TRBV13 to TRBJ2-7; D uncertain. The CDR3 spans 12 residues. V dropped 3 bases and J dropped 7 bases, with 10 bases sitting between them. The germline V gene has CDR1 PRHDT and CDR2 FYEKMQ (reference sequence). CDR3 loop: CASSFGRVEQYF. CDR3 nucleotide sequence: TGTGCCAGCAGCTTTGGGCGAGTGGAGCAGTACTTC.